Listed here are 16 T cell receptor beta chains from one sample, sequenced in a study of identical twins. TCRdb used MiXCR to reprocess the 5' RACE reads, holding one entry per CDR3 protein. This sample yields roughly 1,500,000 distinct CDR3 sequences, of which 25% to 35% are seen a single time; 0.25% to 0.3% belongs to the top ten. The sequencing sample was made of cord blood. The receptors derive from a newborn girl in good health.

The chain employs TRBV2 and TRBJ1-5; possibly TRBD1 for D (5 bases). The CDR3 runs 16 residues. Per germline, CDR1 SNHLY and CDR2 FYNNEI. Trimming removed 8 bases from V and 0 bases from J, with 17 bases in between. CDR3 in amino acids: CASGPTESYSNQPQHF. CDR3 sequence (DNA): TGTGCCAGCGGCCCGACAGAATCTTATAGCAATCAGCCCCAGCATTTT.

A note on this clonotype: It may be a read error: a sequence one base away is much more abundant. The V gene is TRBV11-2, the J gene TRBJ2-5, with 9 nucleotides matching TRBD1. The DNA end lines up better with TRBJ2-4; the J call may be wrong. The CDR3 sequence is 15 residues long. Germline loops: CDR1 SGHAT, CDR2 FQNNGV. Here the CDR3 DNA reads TGTGCCTGCAGCTTAGGGACAGGGGCCAAAAACATTCAGTACTTC. Amino acids: CACSLGTGAKNIQYF.

In this sample, this clonotype turned up many times. The rearrangement uses TRBV18 and TRBJ2-3; 8 bases are a match to TRBD1. Germline-derived CDR1 and CDR2 are KGHSH and LQKENI. With 1 base clipped from V and 0 bases from J, the junction kept 0 bases outside the gene matches. CDR3 length equals 15 residues. This CDR3 reads CASSPRTGSTDTQYF. The DNA of the CDR3 is TGTGCCAGCTCACCACGGACAGGGAGCACAGATACGCAGTATTTT.

This rearrangement joins TRBV6-6 to TRBJ2-5; possibly TRBD1 or TRBD2 for D (6 bases each). V was shortened by 4 bases and J by 11 bases, with 23 bases between the two germline ends. Germline CDR1 reads MNHNY; CDR2 reads SVGAGI (reference sequence). The CDR3 is 15 residues long. CDR3 sequence: CASSSLKGGSNEQYF. In nucleotides, the CDR3 is TGTGCCAGCAGTTCACTCAAGGGGGGATCCAATGAGCAGTACTTC.

Only a few counts were recorded for this clonotype. The V gene is TRBV27, the J gene TRBJ2-7; the D is unclear. The CDR3 is 15 residues long. Germline CDR1 MNHEY, CDR2 SMNVEV (reference sequence). V dropped 4 bases and J dropped 6 bases, with 19 bases sitting between them. CDR3 coding DNA: TGTGCCAGCAGTTCACACCCCCTGATCCGGGTCGAGCAGTACTTC. Amino acids: CASSSHPLIRVEQYF.

The rearrangement joins TRBV20-1 to TRBJ1-2; D not resolved. V was clipped by 2 bases and J by 0 bases, with 4 bases between them. The CDR3 has 12 amino acids. CDR1 is DFQATT and CDR2 is SNEGSKA in the germline V gene (reference sequence). In DNA form, the CDR3 reads TGCAGTGCTAGATACACTAACTATGGCTACACCTTC. This sequence encodes CSARYTNYGYTF.

The chain has TRBV5-6 and TRBJ2-4; 9 bases match TRBD1. The J call may be incorrect, as the DNA end agrees better with TRBJ2-7. The CDR3 is 17 residues long. Germline CDR1 is SGHDT and CDR2 is YYEEEE. Here the CDR3 reads CASRRYSGTGLRYEQYF. The CDR3 DNA is TGTGCCAGCAGGCGATATTCCGGGACAGGGTTACGGTACGAGCAGTACTTC.

V usage is TRBV28 and J usage is TRBJ2-7; D gene ambiguous. Germline V gives CDR1 MDHEN, CDR2 SYDVKM. V dropped 2 bases and J dropped 0 bases, with 14 bases sitting between them. The CDR3 covers 16 residues. In nucleotides, the CDR3 is TGTGCCAGCAGTTTAATCCGTCGACGGAGCTCCTACGAGCAGTACTTC. This translates into CASSLIRRRSSYEQYF.

The chain is built from TRBV9 and TRBJ2-3; D gene ambiguous. The CDR3 contains 17 residues. Germline lookup yields CDR1 SGDLS and CDR2 YYNGEE. Trimming took 0 bases from V and 4 from J, leaving 18 bases between them. This CDR3 reads CASSVDRRSSFPDTQYF. In DNA form, the CDR3 reads TGTGCCAGCAGCGTAGACAGACGATCGAGTTTTCCAGATACGCAGTATTTT.

With regard to this clonotype: Germline and junction disagree at one end, which may indicate a read error. The V gene is TRBV12-3 or TRBV12-4, the J gene TRBJ1-2; D gene uncertain. The CDR3 has 12 amino acids. The CDR3 reads CASSLSNYGCTF. CDR3 DNA: TGTGCCAGCAGTTTATCTAACTATGGCTGCACCTTC.

The J gene is TRBJ1-5, the V gene TRBV7-9; D is perhaps TRBD1 (6 bases). Germline CDR1 and CDR2: SEHNR and FQNEAQ (reference sequence). The CDR3 spans 17 residues. V was clipped by 5 bases and J by 0 bases, with 17 bases between them. The CDR3 protein is CASSLTKGGTSNQPQHF. CDR3 sequence (DNA): TGTGCCAGCAGCCTAACTAAAGGGGGGACTAGCAATCAGCCCCAGCATTTT. Full variable domain (outside the CDR3, taken from reference TRBV7-9 and TRBJ1-5): DTGVSQNPRHKITKRGQNVTFRCDPISEHNRLYWYRQTLGQGPEFLTYFQNEAQLEKSRLLSDRFSAERPKGSFSTLEIQRTEQGDSAMYLCASSLTKGGTSNQPQHFGDGTRLSIL.

This sequence joins TRBV20-1 and TRBJ2-5; 14 bases are shared with TRBD2. The CDR3 length is 16 residues. CDR1 is DFQATT, CDR2 SNEGSKA, per germline (reference sequence). V was clipped by 6 bases and J by 5 bases; unmatched bases: 11. In nucleotides, the CDR3 is TGCAGTGCGTCCGGGACTAGCGGGGGAAAAGGGGAGACCCAGTACTTC. Its translation: CSASGTSGGKGETQYF.

The CDR3 loop is CASSWGQPTGELFF. The CDR3 nucleotides are TGTGCCAGCAGCTGGGGACAGCCCACCGGGGAGCTGTTTTTT. This rearrangement joins TRBV11-2 to TRBJ2-2; 7 nucleotides line up with TRBD1. The V segment lost 4 bases and the J segment 4 bases; nucleotides outside the gene matches: 3. Germline CDR1 reads SGHAT; CDR2 reads FQNNGV. The CDR3 length is 14 residues.

This clonotype was counted between two and nine times. The rearrangement joins TRBV18 to TRBJ1-6, with 8 bases aligning to TRBD1. This CDR3 has 15 residues. After removal of 1 base from V and 6 bases from J, the junction contained 2 bases not matched to a gene. Germline V gene sequence: CDR1 KGHSH, CDR2 LQKENI. CDR3 region: CASSPRGQVNSPLHF. The CDR3 nucleotides read TGTGCCAGCTCACCACGGGGACAGGTTAATTCACCCCTCCACTTT. Full variable domain (remainder filled in from reference TRBV18 and TRBJ1-6): NAGVMQNPRHLVRRRGQEARLRCSPMKGHSHVYWYRQLPEEGLKFMVYLQKENIIDESGMPKERFSAEFPKEGPSILRIQQVVRGDSAAYFCASSPRGQVNSPLHFGNGTRLTVT.

The rearrangement uses TRBV20-1 and TRBJ2-7; TRBD1 matches at 7 bases. The germline CDR1 and CDR2 sequences are DFQATT and SNEGSKA (reference sequence). V shed 3 bases and J 2 bases; nucleotides not matched to a gene: 4. The CDR3 is made up of 13 amino acids. The DNA of the CDR3 is TGCAGTGCTAGGGGGACAGCTGCCTACGAGCAGTACTTC. This encodes CSARGTAAYEQYF.

This clonotype came up many times. The chain uses TRBV27 and TRBJ2-7; 8 nucleotides line up with TRBD2. This CDR3 comprises 14 residues. J gave up 3 bases and V 5 bases, and 6 bases lay outside the gene matches. Germline V gene lookup returns CDR1 MNHEY and CDR2 SMNVEV (reference sequence). The CDR3 reads CASSSGRKVYEQYF. In DNA, the CDR3 is TGTGCCAGCAGTAGCGGGAGAAAGGTCTACGAGCAGTACTTC.